This T cell receptor beta chain emerged from a study of blood T cell repertoires in COVID-19. The wider study: Specimens from acute and convalescent COVID-19 originated in the United States, Italy and Spain. Sample material is recorded as cDNA or gDNA derived from T cells, B-cell-depleted T cells, or PBMCs.

CDR3 size: 14 residues. Germline V lookup: CDR1 MDHEN, CDR2 SYDVKM. Germline trimming cut 7 bases from V and 5 bases from J; bases unmatched to any gene: 7. Original methodology: Counts of nucleated cells, estimated from reference gene primer amplification, were obtained. Clones were read by immunoSEQ multiplex PCR, and TCRdb kept only the in-frame ones, dropping some. That table gives V, J and clone size, and the DNA gave D and trimming. The sample consists of some 150,000 clones, around 88% of them appearing once. V usage is TRBV28 and J usage is TRBJ2-2; 7 nucleotides line up with TRBD1. Sequencing used peripheral blood. This clonotype was sampled from a man in his fifties or sixties with active or convalescent COVID-19. The CDR3 here is CASTTADRTGELFF. The CDR3, as DNA: TGTGCCAGCACCACCGCGGACAGGACCGGGGAGCTGTTTTTT.